The 27 T cell receptor beta chains in this list originate from one sample, sequenced in a study of blood T cells in healthy people across ages. A J-beta primer mix and a sample-barcoded 5' primer were used in a second PCR of roughly 6 to 12 cycles. TCRdb re-analysed the 5' RACE reads in MiXCR, keeping a single row per CDR3 protein. The data hold 850,000 to 1,300,000 distinct CDR3 sequences, with more than 40% observed a single time. Sequenced input: blood. Every receptor here comes from a woman aged 55-70 years in good health.

This clonotype was recorded at least ten times. This chain links TRBV6-1 with TRBJ2-5; TRBD2 is a possible D gene (6 bases). CDR3 size: 11 residues. V was trimmed by 6 bases and J by 5 bases, leaving 7 bases between them. CDR1 and CDR2 (germline): MNHNS, SASEGT. As DNA, the CDR3 is TGTGCCAGCAGGGAGGGGGAGACCCAGTACTTC. The encoded protein is CASREGETQYF.

The rearrangement joins TRBV27 to TRBJ1-2; 7 positions match TRBD1. The CDR3 runs 15 residues. Trimming removed 9 bases from V and 0 bases from J; junction bases left unmatched: 10. Germline lookup yields CDR1 MNHEY and CDR2 SMNVEV (reference sequence). The CDR3 is CASTKQGRSNYGYTF. The DNA for the CDR3 is TGTGCCAGTACTAAACAGGGGCGATCTAACTATGGCTACACCTTC.

The J gene is TRBJ1-2, the V gene TRBV27; D may be TRBD1 (5 bases). V was pared by 2 bases and J by 7 bases, with 11 bases between. Germline V CDR1 and CDR2: MNHEY, SMNVEV (reference sequence). CDR3 length: 13 amino acids. The CDR3 coding sequence is TGTGCCAGCAGTTTACAGGGTTCTACTGGCTACACCTTC. Its translation: CASSLQGSTGYTF.

V and J are TRBV6-2 or TRBV6-3 and TRBJ2-7, with 9 bases that match TRBD1. Germline V gene data show CDR1 as MNHEY and CDR2 as SVGEGT. V shed 2 bases and J 2 bases; nucleotides not matched to a gene: 10. The CDR3 is 17 residues long. CDR3: CASSYQTGTGNTYEQYF. CDR3 bases: TGTGCCAGCAGTTACCAAACTGGGACAGGGAATACCTACGAGCAGTACTTC.

The CDR3 nucleotides read TGTGCCAGCAGCTTACTACCGAGAAACCAAGAGACCCAGTACTTC. Amino acid sequence: CASSLLPRNQETQYF. The chain links TRBV7-2 to TRBJ2-5; D remains ambiguous. The CDR3 totals 15 residues. Germline V gene sequence: CDR1 SGHTA, CDR2 FQGNSA. V dropped 2 bases and J dropped 0 bases, with 10 bases sitting between them.

This chain uses TRBV20-1 with TRBJ1-2; D is undetermined. Trimming took 0 bases from V and 5 from J, leaving 22 bases between them. Germline V gene data show CDR1 as DFQATT and CDR2 as SNEGSKA (reference sequence). This CDR3 region has 17 residues. CDR3 DNA: TGCAGTGCTAGAGATAGTTTCCAGCGACGGGGAGCATATGGCTACACCTTC. Translating it yields CSARDSFQRRGAYGYTF.

The chain joins TRBV12-3 or TRBV12-4 to TRBJ2-5, with D perhaps TRBD1 (5 bases). The CDR3 sequence is 12 residues long. V shed 6 bases and J shed 11 bases, with 16 bases lying between them. The CDR3 region is CASRKQGVGQYF. The DNA of the CDR3 is TGTGCCAGCAGGAAGCAGGGTGTAGGGCAGTACTTC.

The V gene is TRBV5-4, the J gene TRBJ2-1; D not resolved. Germline-derived CDR1 and CDR2 are SGHNT and YYREEE (reference sequence). The CDR3 runs to 14 residues. Trimming removed 2 bases from V and 0 bases from J, with 6 bases in between. The CDR3 is CASSLPPSYNEQFF. CDR3 DNA sequence: TGTGCCAGCAGCTTACCTCCCTCCTACAATGAGCAGTTCTTC.

This CDR3 reads CSAREGLGLADNEQFF. As DNA, the CDR3 is TGCAGTGCTAGAGAGGGATTGGGACTAGCCGACAATGAGCAGTTCTTC. J is TRBJ2-1 and V is TRBV20-1; TRBD2 agrees at 9 bases. V lost 0 bases to trimming and J lost 5 bases; unmatched junction nucleotides: 8. This CDR3 spans 16 amino acids. The germline CDR1 and CDR2 sequences are DFQATT and SNEGSKA (reference sequence).

This clonotype has more than one count but fewer than ten. The chain links TRBV7-9 to TRBJ2-4; no clear D gene. Germline V gene data show CDR1 as SEHNR and CDR2 as FQNEAQ (reference sequence). The CDR3 is 16 amino acids. Trimming took off 5 bases at V and 0 bases at J, with 14 bases between the two ends. In DNA form, the CDR3 reads TGTGCCAGCAGCCCCGATACAAACCTAGCCAAAAACATTCAGTACTTC. It translates to CASSPDTNLAKNIQYF.

V gene TRBV5-1 combines with J gene TRBJ1-2; 8 bases fit TRBD1. The CDR3 covers 15 residues. The germline V gene has CDR1 SGHRS and CDR2 YFSETQ. J was trimmed by 5 bases and V by 1 base; bases with no gene match: 7. The CDR3 nucleotides read TGCGCCAGCAGCTTGTCGTGGACAGGGACATATGGCTACACCTTC. This sequence encodes CASSLSWTGTYGYTF.

The chain joins TRBV10-3 to TRBJ2-3; 10 bases are shared with TRBD2. With 10 bases clipped from V and 1 base from J, the junction kept 5 bases outside the gene matches. The CDR3 is 14 amino acids. Germline CDR1 and CDR2: ENHRY and SYGVKD. The CDR3 protein is CATTSGIGTDTQYF. CDR3 DNA sequence: TGTGCCACCACTAGCGGGATAGGCACAGATACGCAGTATTTT.

This chain links TRBV29-1 with TRBJ2-1, with 14 bases that match TRBD2. Germline assignment: CDR1 SQVTM and CDR2 ANQGSEA. The CDR3 sequence is 14 residues long. V shed 4 bases, J shed 10 bases, and the junction held 6 bases outside the gene matches. CDR3 DNA: TGCAGCGTTGCAGGACTAGCGGGAGGTGCGGAGCAGTTCTTC. It is translated as CSVAGLAGGAEQFF.

In its sample, this clonotype was seen a few times. This rearrangement joins TRBV3-1 to TRBJ2-4; D possibly corresponds to TRBD1 (6 bases). The CDR3 has 14 amino acids. Germline values: CDR1 LGHDT, CDR2 YNNKEL (reference sequence). The V gene lost 3 bases and the J gene lost 4 bases, with 10 bases spanning the gap. As DNA, the CDR3 is TGTGCCAGCAGCCAGTCCGACAGGAAAAACATTCAGTACTTC. This gives the protein CASSQSDRKNIQYF.

The CDR3 DNA follows: TGTGCCAGCAGCTTATCCCGGGCTTTAGAGCAGTTCTTC. This codes for CASSLSRALEQFF. The gene calls are TRBV7-8 and TRBJ2-1; no reliable D call. The CDR3 is 13 residues long. The V gene lost 2 bases and the J gene lost 10 bases, with 12 bases spanning the gap. Germline V gene sequence: CDR1 SGHVS, CDR2 FQNEAQ.

This chain connects TRBV27 to TRBJ1-4; D is perhaps TRBD1 (5 bases). V dropped 6 bases and J dropped 7 bases, with 12 bases sitting between them. CDR1 and CDR2 (germline): MNHEY, SMNVEV (reference sequence). The CDR3 runs 13 residues. The chain's CDR3 is CASRGHGGEKLFF. The CDR3 DNA sequence: TGTGCCAGCAGGGGGCACGGAGGTGAAAAACTGTTTTTT.

This rearrangement joins TRBV11-2 to TRBJ2-1; 11 bases match TRBD2. V shed 6 bases and J 10 bases; nucleotides not matched to a gene: 20. The V gene's germline CDR1 is SGHAT and CDR2 FQNNGV. The length of the CDR3 is 18 residues. The CDR3 sequence is CASRPNRASGRQGKEQFF. CDR3 coding DNA: TGTGCCAGCAGACCAAACCGGGCTAGCGGGAGGCAAGGTAAAGAGCAGTTCTTC.

The CDR3 DNA reads as TGTGCCAGCAGTTACTCCGGGCTGAACACAGATACGCAGTATTTT. Its protein is CASSYSGLNTDTQYF. The V gene is TRBV6-5, the J gene TRBJ2-3; D remains unclear. This CDR3 comprises 15 residues. V lost 0 bases and J 2 bases, leaving 9 bases between the germline ends. The germline gives CDR1 MNHEY, CDR2 SVGAGI.

Comment on this clonotype: This clone may be a read error of a much larger clone one base away. The V gene is TRBV27, the J gene TRBJ2-1; 7 nucleotides agree with TRBD1. Germline lookup yields CDR1 MNHEY and CDR2 SMNVEV (reference sequence). After removal of 4 bases from V and 13 bases from J, the junction contained 10 bases not matched to a gene. CDR3 size: 13 residues. CDR3 nucleotide sequence: TGTGCCAGCAGTTACGGGACAGAAGAGACCCAGTTCTTC. As protein: CASSYGTEETQFF.

This chain joins TRBV11-2 and TRBJ2-7; 12 bases align to TRBD2. Looked up from germline, CDR1 is SGHAT and CDR2 is FQNNGV. CDR3 length: 18 residues. The junction had 7 bases not matched to a gene; V was cut back by 1 base and J by 0 bases. The CDR3 spells CASSLVVGLAGLSYEQYF. Written as DNA, the CDR3 is TGTGCCAGCAGCTTAGTTGTAGGACTAGCGGGACTCTCCTACGAGCAGTACTTC.

This chain joins TRBV7-9 and TRBJ2-1; 13 bases align to TRBD2. V lost 2 bases, J lost 3 bases, and 4 bases stayed unmatched. CDR1 and CDR2 from the germline V gene are SEHNR and FQNEAQ (reference sequence). This CDR3 is built from 17 residues. The CDR3 sequence is CASSLRGLAGHYNEQFF. The CDR3 DNA reads TGTGCCAGCAGCTTAAGGGGACTAGCGGGACACTACAATGAGCAGTTCTTC. Filled out from reference TRBV7-9 and TRBJ2-1, the complete variable domain reads DTGVSQNPRHKITKRGQNVTFRCDPISEHNRLYWYRQTLGQGPEFLTYFQNEAQLEKSRLLSDRFSAERPKGSFSTLEIQRTEQGDSAMYLCASSLRGLAGHYNEQFFGPGTRLTVL.

The CDR3 nucleotides read TGTGCCAGCAGCCAAGGCGGCGGGAGGGCCTATGAGCAGTTCTTC. Its protein is CASSQGGGRAYEQFF. The chain couples TRBV11-2 to TRBJ2-1, with 9 bases lining up with TRBD2. The CDR3 has 15 residues. The junction had 10 bases not matched to a gene; V was cut back by 5 bases and J by 8 bases. Germline loops: CDR1 SGHAT, CDR2 FQNNGV.

This clonotype was seen a single time. The V and J genes are TRBV20-1 and TRBJ2-5; TRBD2 agrees at 9 bases. Germline assignment: CDR1 DFQATT and CDR2 SNEGSKA (reference sequence). The trim removed 4 bases at V and 11 bases at J, leaving 20 bases unmatched. The CDR3 length is 16 residues. The CDR3 loop is CSATTSLSGRPNEQYF. The CDR3 DNA is TGCAGTGCTACTACGAGTTTAAGCGGGAGGCCCAATGAGCAGTACTTC.

This clonotype was seen only a few times. The V and J genes are TRBV25-1 and TRBJ2-3; 10 positions agree with TRBD2. The CDR3 contains 15 residues. Per germline, CDR1 MGHDK and CDR2 SYGVNS. J was trimmed by 2 bases and V by 9 bases; bases with no gene match: 8. CDR3 sequence (DNA): TGTGCCAGTCGATCTAGCGGGAGCTACACAGATACGCAGTATTTT. This codes for CASRSSGSYTDTQYF.

The chain combines TRBV7-9 with TRBJ2-7; D is ambiguous. The V gene's germline CDR1 is SEHNR and CDR2 FQNEAQ (reference sequence). The CDR3 spans 14 residues. V was cut by 5 bases and J by 3 bases, with 14 bases left in between. The CDR3 loop is CASSPTDLFYEQYF. The CDR3 DNA sequence: TGTGCCAGCAGCCCGACCGATTTGTTCTACGAGCAGTACTTC.

The chain is built from TRBV12-3 or TRBV12-4 and TRBJ2-3; D gene unclear. The CDR3 extends over 13 amino acids. Trimming removed 2 bases at V and 6 bases at J, with 9 bases between. CDR3 protein: CASSLSVEDTQYF. CDR3 sequence (DNA): TGTGCCAGCAGTTTATCGGTGGAGGATACGCAGTATTTT.

The chain combines TRBV12-3 or TRBV12-4 with TRBJ2-3, with D maybe TRBD2 (7 bases). This CDR3 is 15 amino acids long. V gave up 6 bases and J gave up 2 bases, with 15 bases separating them. The CDR3 sequence: CASRPGRGITDTQYF. The CDR3, as DNA: TGTGCCAGCAGACCAGGGAGGGGGATCACAGATACGCAGTATTTT.